Following are 26 T cell receptor beta chains from one sample sequenced in a study of identifying expanded T cells in peripheral blood. Profiling relied on immunoSEQ multiplex PCR, and the TCRdb table lists in-frame clones only, not all of them. The data contain roughly 90,000 clones, 70% to 90% of them singletons. The sequencing input was blood. The receptors come from a person aged 18 to 75 in good health.

The chain recombines TRBV9 with TRBJ2-2; possibly TRBD1 or TRBD2 for D (7 bases each). V lost 4 bases and J lost 4, with 14 bases in between. CDR3 length equals 15 residues. Germline-derived CDR1 and CDR2 are SGDLS and YYNGEE. Here the CDR3 reads CASSPGGGPTGELFF. Written as DNA, the CDR3 is TGTGCCAGCAGCCCAGGGGGGGGACCCACCGGGGAGCTGTTTTTT.

The chain's CDR3 is CASSLGGTSPYEQYF. The CDR3 DNA reads TGTGCCAGCAGTCTAGGGGGGACTAGCCCCTACGAGCAGTACTTC. The chain has TRBV6-5 and TRBJ2-7; 9 bases line up with TRBD2. The CDR3 sequence is 15 residues long. Unmatched junction bases numbered 7, after V lost 5 bases and J lost 2 bases. Looked up from germline, CDR1 is MNHEY and CDR2 is SVGAGI.

This chain connects TRBV9 to TRBJ2-1; the D gene could be TRBD1 or TRBD2 (6 bases each). Looked up from germline, CDR1 is SGDLS and CDR2 is YYNGEE. Trimming pared 6 bases from V and 4 bases from J, leaving 20 bases between. The CDR3 runs to 16 residues. CDR3 loop: CASNRGHGGSYNEQFF. CDR3 bases: TGTGCCAGCAATCGGGGACACGGGGGTTCTTACAATGAGCAGTTCTTC.

The chain recombines TRBV5-6 with TRBJ1-2, with unresolved D. From germline, CDR1 is SGHDT and CDR2 YYEEEE. Deletions cut 3 bases from V and 3 bases from J, with 15 bases between. This CDR3 comprises 15 residues. The CDR3 DNA follows: TGTGCCAGCAGCTCCCGAGAGTCCGGGTACTATGGCTACACCTTC. It translates to CASSSRESGYYGYTF.

J is TRBJ1-2 and V is TRBV11-2; D may be TRBD1 (6 bases). Germline V gives CDR1 SGHAT, CDR2 FQNNGV. The CDR3 has 15 amino acids. Trimming removed 6 bases from V and 0 bases from J, with 14 bases in between. Here the CDR3 reads CASRTGQPPNYGYTF. The CDR3 coding sequence is TGTGCCAGCAGAACGGGACAACCTCCTAACTATGGCTACACCTTC.

The V gene is TRBV2, the J gene TRBJ1-2, with no clear D. V shed 10 bases and J shed 3 bases, with 18 bases lying between them. CDR1 is SNHLY, CDR2 FYNNEI, per germline. CDR3 length: 14 amino acids. CDR3: CAISVWIGDYGYTF. CDR3 nucleotide sequence: TGTGCCATTTCTGTCTGGATAGGTGACTATGGCTACACCTTC. Variable domain in full (rest from reference TRBV2 and TRBJ1-2): EPEVTQTPSHQVTQMGQEVILRCVPISNHLYFYWYRQILGQKVEFLVSFYNNEISEKSEIFDDQFSVERPDGSNFTLKIRSTKLEDSAMYFCAISVWIGDYGYTFGSGTRLTVV.

This chain uses TRBV30 with TRBJ2-5, with a weak D call TRBD2 (6 bases). The germline V and J ends were trimmed by 0 bases and 5 bases, with 22 bases remaining between them. From germline, CDR1 is GTSNPN and CDR2 SVGIG (reference sequence). The CDR3 runs 17 residues. CDR3 sequence reads: CAWSVPSFFGGRETQYF. The CDR3 DNA sequence: TGTGCCTGGAGTGTACCTTCCTTTTTTGGGGGGAGGGAGACCCAGTACTTC.

The chain is built from TRBV6-5 and TRBJ2-7; D not resolved. The length of the CDR3 is 14 residues. V was shortened by 3 bases and J by 3 bases, with 12 bases between the two germline ends. Germline CDR1 and CDR2: MNHEY and SVGAGI. CDR3 amino acids: CASSYKPALYEQYF. The CDR3 DNA reads TGTGCCAGCAGTTATAAGCCGGCCCTCTACGAGCAGTACTTC.

The chain couples TRBV27 to TRBJ1-2; the D is unclear. The V and J ends lost 8 bases and 7 bases respectively, with 11 bases between them. Germline V gene data show CDR1 as MNHEY and CDR2 as SMNVEV (reference sequence). The CDR3 spans 11 residues. CDR3 sequence reads: CASGEFGGYTF. In DNA, the CDR3 is TGTGCCAGCGGGGAATTCGGTGGCTACACCTTC.

The CDR3 protein is CASSLAGQPNQPQHF. For the CDR3, the DNA is TGCGCCAGCAGCTTAGCAGGACAGCCGAATCAGCCCCAGCATTTT. The chain joins TRBV5-1 to TRBJ1-5; a weak D match, TRBD1 (6 bases). Trimming shortened V by 2 bases and J by 4 bases, and 13 bases separated the two germline ends. The CDR3 totals 15 residues. Germline V gene lookup returns CDR1 SGHRS and CDR2 YFSETQ.

V usage is TRBV7-8 and J usage is TRBJ2-2, with D possibly being TRBD1 or TRBD2 (5 bases each). The V gene's germline CDR1 is SGHVS and CDR2 FQNEAQ. This CDR3 is built from 19 residues. The V gene lost 2 bases and the J gene lost 5 bases, with 24 bases spanning the gap. CDR3 region: CASSLPSGQGGLRTGELFF. In DNA, the CDR3 is TGTGCCAGCAGCTTACCCTCCGGTCAGGGCGGGTTACGGACCGGGGAGCTGTTTTTT.

The rearrangement links TRBV7-6 to TRBJ2-7, with 10 bases aligning to TRBD1. CDR1 is SGHVS and CDR2 is FNYEAQ in the germline V gene. V was clipped by 1 base and J by 5 bases; unmatched bases: 8. The CDR3 extends over 16 amino acids. The CDR3: CASSLGGTGAKNEQYF. In DNA form, the CDR3 reads TGTGCCAGCAGCTTAGGGGGGACAGGGGCGAAAAACGAGCAGTACTTC.

This chain connects TRBV7-3 to TRBJ2-3; TRBD1 agrees at 10 bases. CDR3 size: 15 residues. V was clipped by 4 bases and J by 0 bases; unmatched bases: 1. Per germline, CDR1 SGHTA and CDR2 FQGTGA. CDR3 DNA sequence: TGTGCCAGCAGCTGGACAGGGGGTAGCACAGATACGCAGTATTTT. Encoded protein: CASSWTGGSTDTQYF. Full variable domain (outside the CDR3, taken from reference TRBV7-3 and TRBJ2-3): GAGVSQTPSNKVTEKGKYVELRCDPISGHTALYWYRQSLGQGPEFLIYFQGTGAADDSGLPNDRFFAVRPEGSVSTLKIQRTERGDSAVYLCASSWTGGSTDTQYFGPGTRLTVL.

V gene TRBV5-1 combines with J gene TRBJ2-3; 10 positions match TRBD1. Germline V gene data show CDR1 as SGHRS and CDR2 as YFSETQ. The CDR3 is 16 residues long. Trimming took 5 bases from V and 4 from J; bases not matched to a gene: 10. CDR3 amino acids: CASRPGTGVSPDTQYF. CDR3 DNA sequence: TGCGCCAGCAGGCCCGGGACAGGGGTTTCCCCAGATACGCAGTATTTT.

The J gene is TRBJ1-4, the V gene TRBV11-2, with D possibly matching TRBD1 (5 bases). CDR1 and CDR2 from the germline V gene are SGHAT and FQNNGV. Between the trimmed V and J ends, which lost 1 base and 4 bases, there was a span of 13 bases. This CDR3 has 16 residues. CDR3 bases: TGTGCCAGCAGCTTAGTAGGCGGGGCCCTTAATGAAAAACTGTTTTTT. Its protein is CASSLVGGALNEKLFF.

The chain couples TRBV6-6 to TRBJ1-4, with D maybe TRBD1 (5 bases). With 6 bases removed from V and 3 bases from J, the gap between germline ends came to 11 bases. Germline loops: CDR1 MNHNY, CDR2 SVGAGI (reference sequence). CDR3 size: 14 residues. The CDR3 spells CASRKRGANEKLFF. The CDR3 bases are TGTGCCAGCAGAAAGCGAGGGGCTAATGAAAAACTGTTTTTT.

The chain links TRBV5-1 to TRBJ1-1; D uncertain. CDR3 length: 15 amino acids. CDR1 is SGHRS and CDR2 is YFSETQ in the germline V gene. V lost 2 bases and J lost 1, with 12 bases in between. Here the CDR3 DNA reads TGCGCCAGCAGCTTTGGGCACGCCGGGAACACTGAAGCTTTCTTT. The encoded protein is CASSFGHAGNTEAFF.

This clone has just one count. The chain couples TRBV5-6 to TRBJ1-2; 9 nucleotides agree with TRBD1. Germline CDR1 SGHDT, CDR2 YYEEEE. The CDR3 loop spans 14 amino acids. V lost 4 bases to trimming and J lost 8 bases; unmatched junction nucleotides: 9. CDR3 nucleotide sequence: TGTGCCAGCAGCACAAAACAGGGGGCGGGAGGCTACACCTTC. Protein: CASSTKQGAGGYTF. Full variable domain (rest looked up from reference TRBV5-6 and TRBJ1-2): DAGVTQSPTHLIKTRGQQVTLRCSPKSGHDTVSWYQQALGQGPQFIFQYYEEEERQRGNFPDRFSGHQFPNYSSELNVNALLLGDSALYLCASSTKQGAGGYTFGSGTRLTVV.

The chain combines TRBV25-1 with TRBJ1-4; D remains ambiguous. V was pared by 4 bases and J by 8 bases, with 8 bases between. The CDR3 extends over 12 amino acids. Per the germline V gene, CDR1 is MGHDK and CDR2 is SYGVNS. The CDR3 sequence: CASSGLREKLFF. The DNA for the CDR3 is TGTGCCAGCAGTGGGCTCCGGGAAAAACTGTTTTTT.

The V and J genes are TRBV5-4 and TRBJ2-1, with D possibly being TRBD1 (5 bases). This CDR3 spans 16 amino acids. Germline CDR1 and CDR2: SGHNT and YYREEE (reference sequence). Deletions cut 4 bases from V and 4 bases from J, with 18 bases between. CDR3 amino acids: CASSRERQGIYNEQFF. The CDR3 bases are TGTGCCAGCAGCCGCGAGAGGCAGGGCATATACAATGAGCAGTTCTTC.

This clone occurred a few times. The chain joins TRBV6-1 to TRBJ1-4; TRBD1 might be the D (6 bases). The CDR3 is 15 residues long. Looked up from germline, CDR1 is MNHNS and CDR2 is SASEGT. V dropped 2 bases and J dropped 3 bases, with 10 bases sitting between them. The CDR3 reads CASSEHQGSNEKLFF. CDR3 nucleotide sequence: TGTGCCAGCAGTGAACATCAGGGGTCTAATGAAAAACTGTTTTTT.

V and J are TRBV30 and TRBJ1-4; a possible D gene is TRBD1 (5 bases). The CDR3 is 14 residues long. The ends were cut back, 5 bases at V and 5 bases at J, with 15 bases in the middle. The V gene's germline CDR1 is GTSNPN and CDR2 SVGIG (reference sequence). The CDR3 region is CAWWGGLINEKLFF. The DNA of the CDR3 is TGTGCCTGGTGGGGCGGACTTATAAATGAAAAACTGTTTTTT.

The chain recombines TRBV7-6 with TRBJ2-3; D call uncertain. The germline gives CDR1 SGHVS, CDR2 FNYEAQ. V shed 5 bases and J shed 6 bases, with 9 bases lying between them. The CDR3 consists of 12 residues. Here the CDR3 reads CASSPDLDTQYF. CDR3 nucleotides: TGTGCCAGCAGCCCGGATTTGGATACGCAGTATTTT. The full variable domain, completed using reference TRBV7-6 and TRBJ2-3, is GAGVSQSPRYKVTKRGQDVALRCDPISGHVSLYWYRQALGQGPEFLTYFNYEAQQDKSGLPNDRFSAERPEGSISTLTIQRTEQRDSAMYRCASSPDLDTQYFGPGTRLTVL.

This sequence joins TRBV19 and TRBJ1-6; perhaps TRBD1 as D (5 bases). CDR1 LNHDA and CDR2 SQIVND come from the germline V gene (reference sequence). This CDR3 has 16 residues. Deletions cut 3 bases from V and 0 bases from J, with 9 bases between. CDR3 residues: CASSMGGSSYNSPLHF. The CDR3 DNA reads TGTGCCAGTAGTATGGGGGGAAGCTCCTATAATTCACCCCTCCACTTT.

This chain uses TRBV6-1 with TRBJ1-2; D call uncertain. The CDR3 is 14 amino acids. Trimming cost V 2 bases and J 5 bases, with 12 bases left between them. CDR1 and CDR2 (germline): MNHNS, SASEGT. Written as DNA, the CDR3 is TGTGCCAGCAGTGAATTGGCGGGTGGGTATGGCTACACCTTC. This codes for CASSELAGGYGYTF.

V usage is TRBV7-8 and J usage is TRBJ2-5; D gene uncertain. CDR3 length: 16 amino acids. Trimming pared 7 bases from V and 2 bases from J, leaving 20 bases between. Germline V gene lookup returns CDR1 SGHVS and CDR2 FQNEAQ. This chain's CDR3 is CASTHVTAKDQETQYF. In nucleotides, the CDR3 is TGTGCCAGCACCCATGTAACAGCAAAAGATCAAGAGACCCAGTACTTC.